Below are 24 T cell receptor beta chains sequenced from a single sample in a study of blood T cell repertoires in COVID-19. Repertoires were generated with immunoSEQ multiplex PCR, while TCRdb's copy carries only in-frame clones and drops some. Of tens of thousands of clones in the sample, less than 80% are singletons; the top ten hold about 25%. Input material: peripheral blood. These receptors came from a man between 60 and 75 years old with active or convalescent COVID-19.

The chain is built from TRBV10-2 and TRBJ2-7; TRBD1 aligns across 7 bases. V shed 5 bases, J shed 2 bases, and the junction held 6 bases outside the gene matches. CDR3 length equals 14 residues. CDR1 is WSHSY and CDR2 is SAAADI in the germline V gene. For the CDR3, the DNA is TGCGCCAGCAGTTATGACAGGGCTGCCTACGAGCAGTACTTC. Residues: CASSYDRAAYEQYF.

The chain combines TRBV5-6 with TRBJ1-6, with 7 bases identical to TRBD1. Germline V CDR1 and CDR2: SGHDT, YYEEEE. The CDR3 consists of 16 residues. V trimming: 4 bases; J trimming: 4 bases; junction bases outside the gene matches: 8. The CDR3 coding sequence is TGTGCCAGCAGCCCAGGGGGGATCGGGTATAATTCACCCCTCCACTTT. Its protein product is CASSPGGIGYNSPLHF.

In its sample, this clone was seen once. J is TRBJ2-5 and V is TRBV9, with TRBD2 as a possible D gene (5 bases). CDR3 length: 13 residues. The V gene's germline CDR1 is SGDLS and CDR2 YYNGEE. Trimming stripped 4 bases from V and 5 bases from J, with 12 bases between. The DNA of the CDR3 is TGTGCCAGCAGCCCCGAGGGTTTCGAGACCCAGTACTTC. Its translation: CASSPEGFETQYF.

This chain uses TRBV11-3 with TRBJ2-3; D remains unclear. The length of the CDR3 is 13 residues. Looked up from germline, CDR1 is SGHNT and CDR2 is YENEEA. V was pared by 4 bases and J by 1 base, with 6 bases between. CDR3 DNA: TGTGCCAGCAGCTCTATACGCACAGATACGCAGTATTTT. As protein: CASSSIRTDTQYF.

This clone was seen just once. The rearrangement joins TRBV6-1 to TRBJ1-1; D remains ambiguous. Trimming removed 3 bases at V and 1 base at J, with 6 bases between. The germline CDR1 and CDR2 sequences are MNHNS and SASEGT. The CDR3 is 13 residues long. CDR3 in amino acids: CASSERENTEAFF. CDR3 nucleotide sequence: TGTGCCAGCAGTGAGAGAGAGAACACTGAAGCTTTCTTT.

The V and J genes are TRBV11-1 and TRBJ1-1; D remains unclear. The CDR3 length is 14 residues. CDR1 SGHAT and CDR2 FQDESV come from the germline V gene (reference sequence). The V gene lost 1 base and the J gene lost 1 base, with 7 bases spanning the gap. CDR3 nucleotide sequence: TGTGCCAGCAGCTTAGGTCGGGGGAACACTGAAGCTTTCTTT. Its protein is CASSLGRGNTEAFF.

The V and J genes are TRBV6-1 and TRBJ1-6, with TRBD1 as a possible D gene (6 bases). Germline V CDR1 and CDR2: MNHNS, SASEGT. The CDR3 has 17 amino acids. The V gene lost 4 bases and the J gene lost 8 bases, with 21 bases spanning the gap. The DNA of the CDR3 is TGTGCCAGCAGTGGGAATCGACAGGACTTACGGGATTCACCCCTCCACTTT. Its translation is CASSGNRQDLRDSPLHF.

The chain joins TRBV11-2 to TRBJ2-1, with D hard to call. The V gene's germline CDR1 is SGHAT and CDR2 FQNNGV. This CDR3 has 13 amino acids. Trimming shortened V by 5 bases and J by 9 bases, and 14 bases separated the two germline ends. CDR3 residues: CASSPHIAGEQFF. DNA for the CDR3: TGTGCCAGCAGCCCTCATATAGCCGGTGAGCAGTTCTTC.

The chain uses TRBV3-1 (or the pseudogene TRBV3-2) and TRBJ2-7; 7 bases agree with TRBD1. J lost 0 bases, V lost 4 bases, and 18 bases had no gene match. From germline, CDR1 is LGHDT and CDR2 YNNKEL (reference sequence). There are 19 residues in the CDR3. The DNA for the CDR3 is TGTGCCAGCAGCCCCCGCTTCAGTGACACAGGGGACATCTCCTACGAGCAGTACTTC. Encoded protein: CASSPRFSDTGDISYEQYF.

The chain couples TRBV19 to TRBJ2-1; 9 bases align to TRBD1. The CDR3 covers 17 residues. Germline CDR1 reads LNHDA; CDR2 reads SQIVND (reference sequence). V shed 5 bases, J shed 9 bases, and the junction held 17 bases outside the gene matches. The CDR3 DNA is TGTGCCAGTAGTGAGGGACCGGGACAGGGTTCCCCCCTTGAGCAGTTCTTC. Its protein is CASSEGPGQGSPLEQFF.

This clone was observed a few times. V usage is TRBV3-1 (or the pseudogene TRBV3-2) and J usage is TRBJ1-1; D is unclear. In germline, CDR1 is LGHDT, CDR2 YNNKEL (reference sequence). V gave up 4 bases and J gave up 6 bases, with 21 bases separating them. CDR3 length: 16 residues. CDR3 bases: TGTGCCAGCAGCCCCTTAACATACGAAGCGAATCCTGAAGCTTTCTTT. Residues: CASSPLTYEANPEAFF.

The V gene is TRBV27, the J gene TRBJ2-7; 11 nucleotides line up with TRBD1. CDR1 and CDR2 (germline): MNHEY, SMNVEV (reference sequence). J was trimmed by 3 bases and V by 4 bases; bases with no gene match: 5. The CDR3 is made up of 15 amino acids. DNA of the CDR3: TGTGCCAGCAGTTCCGGGACAGGGGGTCTCTACGAGCAGTACTTC. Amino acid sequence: CASSSGTGGLYEQYF.

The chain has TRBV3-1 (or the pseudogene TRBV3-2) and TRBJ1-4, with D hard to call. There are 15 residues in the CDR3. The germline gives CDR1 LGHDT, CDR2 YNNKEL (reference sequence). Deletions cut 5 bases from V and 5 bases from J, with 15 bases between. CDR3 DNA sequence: TGTGCCAGCAGCGTCCGAGGGAACGGCAATGAAAAACTGTTTTTT. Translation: CASSVRGNGNEKLFF.

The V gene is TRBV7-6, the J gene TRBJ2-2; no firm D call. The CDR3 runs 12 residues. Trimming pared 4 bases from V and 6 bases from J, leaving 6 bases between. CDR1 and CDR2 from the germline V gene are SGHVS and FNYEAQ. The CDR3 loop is CASSYPAGELFF. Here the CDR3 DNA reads TGTGCCAGCAGCTATCCGGCCGGGGAGCTGTTTTTT.

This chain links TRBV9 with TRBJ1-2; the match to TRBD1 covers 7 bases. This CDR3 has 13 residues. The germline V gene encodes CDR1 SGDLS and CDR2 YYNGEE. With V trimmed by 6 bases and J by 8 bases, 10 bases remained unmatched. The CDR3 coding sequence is TGTGCCAGCACTGGAGGGGGCGAGGAGGGCTACACCTTC. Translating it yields CASTGGGEEGYTF.

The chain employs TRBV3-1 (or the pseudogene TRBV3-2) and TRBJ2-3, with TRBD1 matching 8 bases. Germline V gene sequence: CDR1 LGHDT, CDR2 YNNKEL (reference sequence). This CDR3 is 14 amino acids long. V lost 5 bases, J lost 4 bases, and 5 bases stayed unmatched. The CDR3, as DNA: TGTGCCAGCAGCTCCTCGGACAGGGCAGATACGCAGTATTTT. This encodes CASSSSDRADTQYF.

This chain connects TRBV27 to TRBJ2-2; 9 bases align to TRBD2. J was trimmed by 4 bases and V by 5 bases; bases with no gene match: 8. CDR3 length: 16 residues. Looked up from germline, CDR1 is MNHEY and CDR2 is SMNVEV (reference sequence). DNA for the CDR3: TGTGCCAGCAGTCCAGCGGGGGGTGGGAGCACCGGGGAGCTGTTTTTT. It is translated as CASSPAGGGSTGELFF.

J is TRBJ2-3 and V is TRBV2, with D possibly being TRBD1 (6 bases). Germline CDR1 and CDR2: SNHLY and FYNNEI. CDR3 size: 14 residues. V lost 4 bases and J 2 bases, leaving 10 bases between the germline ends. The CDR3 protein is CASSVQGTTDTQYF. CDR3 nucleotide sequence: TGTGCCAGCAGTGTTCAGGGGACCACAGATACGCAGTATTTT.

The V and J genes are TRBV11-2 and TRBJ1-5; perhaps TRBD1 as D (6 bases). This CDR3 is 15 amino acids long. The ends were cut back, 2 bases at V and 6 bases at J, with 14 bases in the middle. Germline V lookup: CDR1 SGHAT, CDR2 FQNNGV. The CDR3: CASSLKAGVFQPQHF. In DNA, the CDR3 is TGTGCCAGCAGCTTAAAGGCAGGGGTGTTTCAGCCCCAGCATTTT.

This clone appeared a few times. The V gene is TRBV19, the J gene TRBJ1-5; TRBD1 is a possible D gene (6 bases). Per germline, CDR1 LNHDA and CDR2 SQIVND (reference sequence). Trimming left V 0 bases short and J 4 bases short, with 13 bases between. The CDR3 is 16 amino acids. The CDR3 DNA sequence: TGTGCCAGTAGTATAGACCTCAGGGGCCCTAATCAGCCCCAGCATTTT. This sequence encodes CASSIDLRGPNQPQHF.

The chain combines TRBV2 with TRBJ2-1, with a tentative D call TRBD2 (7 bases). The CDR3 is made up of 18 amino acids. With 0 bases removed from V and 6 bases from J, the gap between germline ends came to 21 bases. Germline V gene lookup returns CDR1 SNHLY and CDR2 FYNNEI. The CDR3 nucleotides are TGTGCCAGCAGTGAAGCCAAGTCGATAGGGGGGGGCCGCAATGAGCAGTTCTTC. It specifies CASSEAKSIGGGRNEQFF.

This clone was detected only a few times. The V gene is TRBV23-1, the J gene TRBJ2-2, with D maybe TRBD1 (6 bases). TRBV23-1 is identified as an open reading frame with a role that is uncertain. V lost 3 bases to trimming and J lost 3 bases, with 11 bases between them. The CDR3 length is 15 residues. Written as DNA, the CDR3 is TGCGCCAGCAGTCATCCGACAGGAGACACCGGGGAGCTGTTTTTT. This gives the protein CASSHPTGDTGELFF.

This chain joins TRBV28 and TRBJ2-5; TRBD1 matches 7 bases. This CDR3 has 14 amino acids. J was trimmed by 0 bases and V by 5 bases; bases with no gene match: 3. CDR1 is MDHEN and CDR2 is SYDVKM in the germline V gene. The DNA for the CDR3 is TGTGCCAGCAGTCCCACAGGGGACCAAGAGACCCAGTACTTC. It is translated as CASSPTGDQETQYF.

CDR3 in DNA: TGTGCCAGCAGCAACCACAGGGGGGAAGCTTTCTTT. It encodes CASSNHRGEAFF. The chain recombines TRBV6-5 with TRBJ1-1; 8 bases align to TRBD1. The V gene end was trimmed by 6 bases and the J gene end by 8 bases; junction bases not matched to a gene: 5. There are 12 residues in the CDR3. Germline-derived CDR1 and CDR2 are MNHEY and SVGAGI.